The rows below give T cell receptor beta chains drawn from one sample of a study of memory CD4+ T cells and cytomegalovirus serostatus. Generated by immunoSEQ multiplex PCR, the TCRdb table keeps only in-frame clones and is missing some. The sample consists of about 52,000 clones, about three quarters of them appearing once. Source material: memory CD4+ T cells from blood. The source is an adult in good health and CMV-seropositive. CDR3s include the opening cysteine and the closing phenylalanine or tryptophan. A D gene is named only where the DNA matches it firmly. Only part of the rows carry a size: once, few, many, or a class if the clone is expanded.

-,TRBD2,TRBV18,TRBJ2-1,CASSPLQGGGAGNEQFF,TGTGCCAGCTCACCACTACAAGGCGGGGGGGCCGGGAATGAGCAGTTCTTC
-,-,TRBV7-8,TRBJ1-3,CASSPREAGNTIYF,TGTGCCAGCAGCCCACGGGAGGCTGGAAACACCATATATTTT
-,-,TRBV5-4,TRBJ2-1,CASSPQGTDSYNEQFF,TGTGCCAGCAGTCCGCAGGGGACTGACTCCTACAATGAGCAGTTCTTC
-,-,TRBV19,TRBJ2-1,CASLQGTRNEQFF,TGTGCCAGCCTACAGGGTACGAGAAATGAGCAGTTCTTC
-,-,TRBV19,TRBJ2-1,CASSVGGEYYNEQFF,TGTGCCAGTAGTGTAGGAGGGGAATACTACAATGAGCAGTTCTTC
-,-,TRBV7-9,TRBJ2-3,CASSLRTDTQYF,TGTGCCAGCAGCCTACGCACAGATACGCAGTATTTT
once,-,TRBV15,TRBJ2-1,CATSRQPLGQFF,TGTGCCACCAGCAGACAACCCCTAGGGCAGTTCTTC
-,TRBD1,TRBV30,TRBJ2-7,CAWTPGTGDEQYF,TGTGCCTGGACCCCCGGGACAGGGGACGAGCAGTACTTC
-,TRBD1,TRBV15,TRBJ1-4,CATNQGGGHEKLFF,TGTGCCACCAATCAGGGGGGGGGTCATGAAAAACTGTTTTTT
-,TRBD1,TRBV28,TRBJ1-3,CASSSEQGSGNTIYF,TGTGCCAGCAGTTCCGAACAGGGGTCTGGAAACACCATATATTTT
-,-,TRBV4-3,TRBJ2-2,CASSQERGRVNGELFF,TGCGCCAGCAGCCAAGAGCGCGGCAGGGTTAACGGGGAGCTGTTTTTT
-,-,TRBV2,TRBJ1-1,CASSLGGDITEAFF,TGTGCCAGCTCTTTGGGCGGCGACATCACTGAAGCTTTCTTT
-,TRBD2,TRBV5-1,TRBJ2-1,CASKLAGGRYNEQFF,TGCGCCAGCAAGCTAGCGGGAGGGCGCTACAATGAGCAGTTCTTC
-,-,TRBV6-5,TRBJ1-1,CASSYTPLFGEAFF,TGTGCCAGCAGTTACACTCCATTGTTTGGTGAAGCTTTCTTT
-,-,TRBV9,TRBJ1-2,CASSVVHTYGYTF,TGTGCCAGCAGCGTAGTCCACACCTATGGCTACACCTTC
-,-,TRBV19,TRBJ2-3,CASEERGTDTQYF,TGTGCCTCCGAGGAAAGGGGCACAGATACGCAGTATTTT
-,TRBD2,TRBV2,TRBJ2-2,CASSEDRGRVAGELFF,TGTGCCAGCAGTGAAGATCGGGGGAGGGTTGCCGGGGAGCTGTTTTTT
-,TRBD2,TRBV5-6,TRBJ2-4,CASSFILAGVGGAKNIQYF,TGTGCCAGCAGCTTCATACTAGCGGGAGTAGGGGGAGCCAAAAACATTCAGTACTTC
-,TRBD2,TRBV11-1,TRBJ2-7,CASSLRTWTSGRYEQYF,TGTGCCAGCAGCTTACGGACCTGGACTAGCGGGAGATACGAGCAGTACTTC
-,-,TRBV28,TRBJ1-5,CASSHLPGRSNQPQHF,TGTGCCAGCAGTCACCTCCCTGGACGGAGCAATCAGCCCCAGCATTTT
few,-,TRBV20-1,TRBJ1-2,CSARRDYGYTF,TGCAGTGCTAGACGAGACTATGGCTACACCTTC
few,TRBD1,TRBV30,TRBJ1-6,CAWSVRTGTGSPLHF,TGTGCCTGGAGTGTCCGGACAGGGACAGGTTCACCCCTCCACTTT
-,-,TRBV5-6,TRBJ1-3,CASSLDRIRGSSGNTIYF,TGTGCCAGCAGCTTGGATCGTATAAGGGGGAGTTCTGGAAACACCATATATTTT
-,-,TRBV9,TRBJ2-2,CASSTQGRDTGELFF,TGTGCCAGCAGCACTCAGGGTAGAGACACCGGGGAGCTGTTTTTT
-,TRBD2,TRBV9,TRBJ2-1,CASSVGSGGPSPPVSSYNEQFF,TGTGCCAGCAGCGTAGGGTCGGGAGGGCCCTCTCCACCAGTTAGCTCCTACAATGAGCAGTTCTTC
-,-,TRBV7-8,TRBJ2-3,CASSPSGRTTFTDTQYF,TGTGCCAGCAGCCCATCGGGACGGACCACGTTTACAGATACGCAGTATTTT
-,-,TRBV11-3,TRBJ1-1,CASSLSFNTEAFF,TGTGCCAGCAGCTTATCGTTTAACACTGAAGCTTTCTTT
-,TRBD1,TRBV5-1,TRBJ2-3,CASSGTGESTDTQYF,TGCGCCAGCAGCGGTACAGGGGAGAGCACAGATACGCAGTATTTT
few,-,TRBV19,TRBJ1-6,CASSLASRDNSPLHF,TGTGCCAGCAGTCTGGCCAGTAGAGATAATTCACCCCTCCACTTT
-,-,TRBV5-6,TRBJ1-6,CASSFGTVDNSPLHF,TGTGCCAGCAGCTTCGGAACGGTAGATAATTCACCCCTCCACTTT
-,-,TRBV4-1,TRBJ2-3,CASSQGPGGTDTQYF,TGCGCCAGCAGCCAAGGCCCGGGAGGCACAGATACGCAGTATTTT
-,-,TRBV29-1,TRBJ1-2,CSVEGGKNYGYTF,TGCAGCGTTGAAGGGGGCAAGAACTATGGCTACACCTTC
-,-,TRBV29-1,TRBJ2-7,CSVGEGNTYEQYF,TGCAGCGTTGGGGAAGGAAATACCTACGAGCAGTACTTC
few,-,TRBV6-1,TRBJ1-4,CASRDLATNEKLFF,TGTGCCAGCAGGGACCTTGCAACTAATGAAAAACTGTTTTTT
few,TRBD2,TRBV29-1,TRBJ2-1,CSGLTSGVGNEQFF,TGCAGCGGGTTGACTAGCGGGGTGGGTAATGAGCAGTTCTTC
few,TRBD1,TRBV9,TRBJ1-1,CASSGQGVSEAFF,TGTGCCAGCAGCGGACAGGGGGTATCTGAAGCTTTCTTT
-,-,TRBV4-3,TRBJ1-3,CASSQDLNVGGNTIYF,TGCGCCAGCAGCCAAGATTTGAATGTAGGAGGAAACACCATATATTTT
-,TRBD2,TRBV13,TRBJ2-3,CASSLRVASGRRAQDTQYF,TGTGCCAGCAGCCTGAGGGTGGCTAGCGGGAGGCGGGCACAAGATACGCAGTATTTT
once,TRBD1,TRBV5-1,TRBJ1-6,CASSRDSDNSPLHF,TGCGCCAGCAGCCGGGACAGCGATAATTCACCCCTCCACTTT
-,-,TRBV25-1,TRBJ2-3,CASSSHSRGTDTQYF,TGTGCCAGCAGTTCACACTCCCGGGGCACAGATACGCAGTATTTT
-,-,TRBV19,TRBJ2-2,CASSPPGQNTGELFF,TGTGCCAGTAGCCCCCCAGGACAGAACACCGGGGAGCTGTTTTTT
-,TRBD2,TRBV5-1,TRBJ2-2,CASSLAPGLAPGELFF,TGCGCCAGCAGCTTGGCTCCGGGACTAGCTCCCGGGGAGCTGTTTTTT
-,TRBD1,TRBV5-6,TRBJ2-1,CASSWDRGPYNEQFF,TGTGCCAGCAGCTGGGACAGGGGGCCCTACAATGAGCAGTTCTTC
-,-,TRBV11-2,TRBJ2-1,CASSFGYNEQFF,TGTGCCAGCAGCTTCGGGTATAATGAGCAGTTCTTC
-,TRBD1,TRBV6-6,TRBJ1-1,CASSSDRGLTEAFF,TGTGCCAGCAGTTCCGACAGGGGGCTTACTGAAGCTTTCTTT
-,-,TRBV7-2,TRBJ2-5,CASSPSQIQYF,TGTGCCAGCAGCCCCTCTCAGATCCAGTACTTC
-,-,TRBV6-1,TRBJ1-4,CASRRTASNEKLFF,TGTGCCAGCAGGAGGACAGCCTCTAATGAAAAACTGTTTTTT
-,TRBD1,TRBV18,TRBJ1-1,CASSLSRDRMNTEAFF,TGTGCCAGCTCACTGTCACGGGACAGGATGAACACTGAAGCTTTCTTT
-,-,TRBV5-5,TRBJ2-3,CASSLVRADTQYF,TGTGCCAGCAGCTTGGTTCGGGCAGATACGCAGTATTTT